The present T cell receptor (beta chain) was sequenced within a study of T cell responses to AZD1222 COVID-19 vaccine. Assay: immunoSEQ multiplex PCR; the TCRdb copy retains only in-frame clones and omits some. The sample carries roughly 65,000 clones, around four fifths recorded once. J gave up 6 bases and V 3 bases, and 8 bases lay outside the gene matches. Germline V gene sequence: CDR1 MNHEY, CDR2 SMNVEV (reference sequence). This CDR3 region has 15 residues. The V and J genes are TRBV27 and TRBJ2-7, with 10 bases identical to TRBD1. The receptor comes from an adult who received the AZD1222 COVID-19 vaccine. The sample here was peripheral blood, taken 28 days after the second AZD1222 dose. The chain's CDR3 is CASSFPGTGASEQYF. The CDR3 DNA sequence: TGTGCCAGCAGTTTTCCCGGGACAGGGGCTTCCGAGCAGTACTTC.